The clone carrying this T cell receptor beta chain was counted only a few times. Its antigen is not known. This sample is part of a study of cytomegalovirus exposure and HLA in healthy donors. Study outcomes and limitations: Cytomegalovirus association was assigned to about 150 TCR beta chains. Later analysis identified a missense DCLRE1C variant that was linked to TCR beta V- and J-gene trimming.

60 Vbeta and 13 Jbeta primers were used in PCR. The protocol was immunoSEQ multiplex PCR, while the TCRdb copy is restricted to in-frame clones and leaves out a portion. The table includes 90,000 to 150,000 clones, roughly 65% detected once. There are 12 residues in the CDR3. Germline assignment: CDR1 SGHAT and CDR2 FQNNGV. V shed 4 bases and J shed 2 bases, with 6 bases lying between them. This sequence originates from a man in his forties in good health and CMV-seropositive. The sequencing input was PBMCs. V gene TRBV11-2 combines with J gene TRBJ2-7, with D possibly being TRBD1 (5 bases). The CDR3 DNA is TGTGCCAGCAGCTCGACAGCCTACGAGCAGTACTTC. Translated, it gives CASSSTAYEQYF.